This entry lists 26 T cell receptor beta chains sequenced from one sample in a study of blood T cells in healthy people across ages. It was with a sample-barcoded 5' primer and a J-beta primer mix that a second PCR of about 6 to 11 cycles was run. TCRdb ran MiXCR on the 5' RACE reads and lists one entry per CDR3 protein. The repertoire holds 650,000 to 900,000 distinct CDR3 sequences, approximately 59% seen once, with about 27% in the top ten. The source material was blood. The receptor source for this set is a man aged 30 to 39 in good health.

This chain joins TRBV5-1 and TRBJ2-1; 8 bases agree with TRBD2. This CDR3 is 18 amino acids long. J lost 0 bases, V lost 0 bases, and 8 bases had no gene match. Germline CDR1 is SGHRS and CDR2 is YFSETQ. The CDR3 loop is CASSLEVAGTSSYNEQFF. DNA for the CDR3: TGCGCCAGCAGCTTGGAGGTAGCGGGGACAAGCTCCTACAATGAGCAGTTCTTC.

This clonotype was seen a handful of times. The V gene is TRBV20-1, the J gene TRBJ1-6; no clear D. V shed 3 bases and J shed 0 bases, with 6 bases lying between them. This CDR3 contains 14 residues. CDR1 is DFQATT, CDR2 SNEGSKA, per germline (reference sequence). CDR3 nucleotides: TGCAGTGCTAGCCTTAGCTCCTATAATTCACCCCTCCACTTT. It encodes CSASLSSYNSPLHF.

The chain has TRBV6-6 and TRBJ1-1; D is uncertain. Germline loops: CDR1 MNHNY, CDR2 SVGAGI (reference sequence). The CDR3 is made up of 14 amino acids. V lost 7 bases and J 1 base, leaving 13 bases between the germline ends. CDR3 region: CASNIEGRNTEAFF. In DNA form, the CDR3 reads TGTGCCAGCAATATAGAGGGTCGGAACACTGAAGCTTTCTTT.

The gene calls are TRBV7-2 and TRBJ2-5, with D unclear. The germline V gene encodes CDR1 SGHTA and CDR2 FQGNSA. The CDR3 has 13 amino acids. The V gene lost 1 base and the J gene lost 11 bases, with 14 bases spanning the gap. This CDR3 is CASSLEAEGRQYF. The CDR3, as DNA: TGTGCCAGCAGCTTAGAGGCTGAAGGGCGGCAGTACTTC.

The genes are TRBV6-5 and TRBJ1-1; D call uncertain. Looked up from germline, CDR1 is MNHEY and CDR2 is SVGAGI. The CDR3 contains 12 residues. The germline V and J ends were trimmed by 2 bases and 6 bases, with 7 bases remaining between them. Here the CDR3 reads CASSYPQSEAFF. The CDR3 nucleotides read TGTGCCAGCAGTTACCCCCAGTCTGAAGCTTTCTTT.

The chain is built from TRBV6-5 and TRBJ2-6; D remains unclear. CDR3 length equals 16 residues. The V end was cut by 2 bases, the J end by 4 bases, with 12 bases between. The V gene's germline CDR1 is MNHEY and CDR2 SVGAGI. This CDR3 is CASSYNVLGGANVLTF. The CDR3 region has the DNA TGTGCCAGCAGTTACAATGTCCTAGGAGGGGCCAACGTCCTGACTTTC.

The CDR3 sequence: CASSEAVNRYLNNEQFF. The DNA for the CDR3 is TGTGCCAGCAGTGAAGCTGTGAACAGATATCTGAACAATGAGCAGTTCTTC. The chain has TRBV6-1 and TRBJ2-1; D call uncertain. The CDR3 loop spans 17 amino acids. V was pared by 0 bases and J by 5 bases, with 17 bases between. Germline values: CDR1 MNHNS, CDR2 SASEGT.

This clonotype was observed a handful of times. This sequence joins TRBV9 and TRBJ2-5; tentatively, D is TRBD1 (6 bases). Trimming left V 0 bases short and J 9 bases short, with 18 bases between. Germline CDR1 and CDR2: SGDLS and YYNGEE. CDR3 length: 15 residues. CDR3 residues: CASSVETGKGYAQYF. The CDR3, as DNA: TGTGCCAGCAGCGTAGAAACAGGGAAGGGCTATGCCCAGTACTTC.

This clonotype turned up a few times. This chain's CDR3 is CASSLKAGGFYGYTF. CDR3 nucleotide sequence: TGTGCCAGCAGTTTAAAGGCAGGAGGATTTTATGGCTACACCTTC. The V call is TRBV27, the J call TRBJ1-2; D not certain. Trimming took 2 bases from V and 5 from J, leaving 15 bases between them. From germline, CDR1 is MNHEY and CDR2 SMNVEV (reference sequence). This CDR3 has 15 amino acids.

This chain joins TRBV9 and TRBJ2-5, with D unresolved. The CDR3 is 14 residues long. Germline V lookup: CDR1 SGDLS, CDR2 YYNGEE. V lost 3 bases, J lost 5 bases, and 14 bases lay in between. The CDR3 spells CASSGGALFETQYF. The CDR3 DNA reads TGTGCCAGCAGCGGAGGAGCCCTTTTCGAGACCCAGTACTTC.

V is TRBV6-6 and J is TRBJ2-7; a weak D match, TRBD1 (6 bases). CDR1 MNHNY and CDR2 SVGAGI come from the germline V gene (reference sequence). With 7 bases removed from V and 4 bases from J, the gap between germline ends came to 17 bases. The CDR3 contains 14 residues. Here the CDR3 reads CASTPAQGYYEQYF. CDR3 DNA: TGTGCCAGCACCCCGGCACAGGGTTATTACGAGCAGTACTTC.

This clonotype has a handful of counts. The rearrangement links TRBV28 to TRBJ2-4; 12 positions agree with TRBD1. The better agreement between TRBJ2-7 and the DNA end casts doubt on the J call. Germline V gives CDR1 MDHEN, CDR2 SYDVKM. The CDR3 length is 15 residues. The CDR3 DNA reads TGTGCCAGCAGTTCACTGGGACAGGGGGCTTACGAGCAGTACTTC. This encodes CASSSLGQGAYEQYF.

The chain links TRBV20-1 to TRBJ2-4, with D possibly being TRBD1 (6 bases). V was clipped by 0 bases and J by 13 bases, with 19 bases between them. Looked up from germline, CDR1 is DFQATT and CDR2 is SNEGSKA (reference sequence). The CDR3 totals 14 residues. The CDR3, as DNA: TGCAGTGCTAGAGAACAGGGCACAGTAGGGGAGCAGTACTTC. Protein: CSAREQGTVGEQYF.

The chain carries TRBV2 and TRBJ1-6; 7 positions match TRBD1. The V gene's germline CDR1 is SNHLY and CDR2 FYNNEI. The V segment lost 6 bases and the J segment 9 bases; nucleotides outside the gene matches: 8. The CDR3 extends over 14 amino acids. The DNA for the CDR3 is TGTGCCAGCAGATCGACAGGGCTTAGTTCACCCCTCCACTTT. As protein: CASRSTGLSSPLHF. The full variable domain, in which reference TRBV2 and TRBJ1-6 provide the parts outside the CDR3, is EPEVTQTPSHQVTQMGQEVILRCVPISNHLYFYWYRQILGQKVEFLVSFYNNEISEKSEIFDDQFSVERPDGSNFTLKIRSTKLEDSAMYFCASRSTGLSSPLHFGNGTRLTVT.

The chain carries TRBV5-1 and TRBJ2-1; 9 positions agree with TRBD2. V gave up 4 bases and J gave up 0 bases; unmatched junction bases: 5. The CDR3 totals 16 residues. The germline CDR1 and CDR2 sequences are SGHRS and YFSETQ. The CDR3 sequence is CASSGLAGVSYNEQFF. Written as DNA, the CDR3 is TGCGCCAGCAGCGGCTTAGCGGGGGTCTCCTACAATGAGCAGTTCTTC.

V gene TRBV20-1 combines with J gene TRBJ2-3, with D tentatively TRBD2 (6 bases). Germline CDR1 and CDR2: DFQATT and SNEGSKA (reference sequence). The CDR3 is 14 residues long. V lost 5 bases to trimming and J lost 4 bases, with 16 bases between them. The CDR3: CSAGRTWEADTQYF. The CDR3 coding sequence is TGCAGTGCTGGACGGACTTGGGAGGCAGATACGCAGTATTTT.

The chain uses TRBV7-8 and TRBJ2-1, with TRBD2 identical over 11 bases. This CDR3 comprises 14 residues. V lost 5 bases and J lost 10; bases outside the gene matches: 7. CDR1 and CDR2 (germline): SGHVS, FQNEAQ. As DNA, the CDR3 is TGTGCCAGCAGCCCGGGGACTAGCGGCCCCGAGCAGTTCTTC. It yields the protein CASSPGTSGPEQFF.

The CDR3 reads CSVLGQWNTEAFF. CDR3 bases: TGCAGCGTTTTGGGACAATGGAACACTGAAGCTTTCTTT. The chain has TRBV29-1 and TRBJ1-1; maybe TRBD1 (6 bases). CDR1 is SQVTM and CDR2 is ANQGSEA in the germline V gene. Trimming shortened V by 5 bases and J by 1 base, and 11 bases separated the two germline ends. This CDR3 comprises 13 residues.

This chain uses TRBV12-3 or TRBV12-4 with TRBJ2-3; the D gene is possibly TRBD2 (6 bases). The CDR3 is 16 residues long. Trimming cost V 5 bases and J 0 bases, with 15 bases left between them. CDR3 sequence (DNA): TGTGCCAGCAGTCGAGGACTACTCAGCAGCACAGATACGCAGTATTTT. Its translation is CASSRGLLSSTDTQYF.

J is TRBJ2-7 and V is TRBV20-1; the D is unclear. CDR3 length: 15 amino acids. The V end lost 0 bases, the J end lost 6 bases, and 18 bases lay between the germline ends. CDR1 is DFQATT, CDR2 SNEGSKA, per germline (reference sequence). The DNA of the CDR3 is TGCAGTGCTAGAGATCGATTTTCAGGAAGAGGCGAGCAGTACTTC. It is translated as CSARDRFSGRGEQYF.

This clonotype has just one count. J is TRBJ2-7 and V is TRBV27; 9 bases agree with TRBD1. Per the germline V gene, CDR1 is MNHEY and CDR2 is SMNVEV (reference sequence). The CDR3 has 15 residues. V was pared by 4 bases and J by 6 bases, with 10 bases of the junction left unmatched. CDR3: CASSSRQGVYIEQYF. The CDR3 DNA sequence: TGTGCCAGCAGTTCAAGACAGGGGGTTTATATCGAGCAGTACTTC.

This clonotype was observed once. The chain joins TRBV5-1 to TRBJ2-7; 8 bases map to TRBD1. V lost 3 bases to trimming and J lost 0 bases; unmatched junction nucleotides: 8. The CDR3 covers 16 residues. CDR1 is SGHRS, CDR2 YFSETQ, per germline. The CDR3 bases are TGCGCCAGCAGCTCTCAACCGGGACAGGTCTCCTACGAGCAGTACTTC. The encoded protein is CASSSQPGQVSYEQYF.

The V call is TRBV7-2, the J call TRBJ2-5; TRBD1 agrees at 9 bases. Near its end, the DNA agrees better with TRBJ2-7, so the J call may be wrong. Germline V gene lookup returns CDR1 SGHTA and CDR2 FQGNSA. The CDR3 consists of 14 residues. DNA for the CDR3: TGTGCCAGCAACGGACAGGGGCCCGTCCACGAGCAGTACTTC. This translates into CASNGQGPVHEQYF.

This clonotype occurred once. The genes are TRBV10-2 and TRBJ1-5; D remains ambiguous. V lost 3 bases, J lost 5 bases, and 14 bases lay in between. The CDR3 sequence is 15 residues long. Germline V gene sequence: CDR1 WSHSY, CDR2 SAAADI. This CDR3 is CASSDAGGSHQPQHF. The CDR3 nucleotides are TGCGCCAGCAGTGACGCGGGAGGAAGCCATCAGCCCCAGCATTTT.

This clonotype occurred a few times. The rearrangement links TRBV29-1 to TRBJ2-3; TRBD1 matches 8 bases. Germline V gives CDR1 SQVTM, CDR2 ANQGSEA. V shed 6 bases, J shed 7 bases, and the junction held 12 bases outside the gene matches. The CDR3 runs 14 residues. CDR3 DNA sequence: TGCAGCGTCGTGACAGGGGTACATCGATATACGCAGTATTTT. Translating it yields CSVVTGVHRYTQYF.

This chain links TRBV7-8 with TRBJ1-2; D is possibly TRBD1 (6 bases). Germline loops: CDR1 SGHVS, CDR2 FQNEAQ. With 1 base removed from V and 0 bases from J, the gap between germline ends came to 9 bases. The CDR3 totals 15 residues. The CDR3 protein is CASSLGQGTNYGYTF. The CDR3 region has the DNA TGTGCCAGCAGCTTAGGGCAGGGGACTAACTATGGCTACACCTTC.